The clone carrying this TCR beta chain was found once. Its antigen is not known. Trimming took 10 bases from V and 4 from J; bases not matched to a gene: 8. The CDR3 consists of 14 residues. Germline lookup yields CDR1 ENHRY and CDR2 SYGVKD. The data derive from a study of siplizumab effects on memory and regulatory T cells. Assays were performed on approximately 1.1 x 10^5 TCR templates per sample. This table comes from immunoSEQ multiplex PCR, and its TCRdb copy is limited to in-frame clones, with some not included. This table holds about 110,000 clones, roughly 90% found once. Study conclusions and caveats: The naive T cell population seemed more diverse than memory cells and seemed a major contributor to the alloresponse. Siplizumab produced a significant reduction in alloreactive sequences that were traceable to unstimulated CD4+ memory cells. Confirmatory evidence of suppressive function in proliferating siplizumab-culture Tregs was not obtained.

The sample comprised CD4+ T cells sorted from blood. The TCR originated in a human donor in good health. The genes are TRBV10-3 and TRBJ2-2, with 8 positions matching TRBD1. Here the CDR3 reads CASTGQGATGELFF. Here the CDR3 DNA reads TGTGCCAGCACAGGACAGGGTGCCACCGGGGAGCTGTTTTTT.